A selection of T cell receptor beta chains follows, all from one sample in a study of T cells after yellow fever vaccination. TCRdb used MiXCR to reprocess the 5' RACE reads, holding one entry per CDR3 protein. Here the sample spans approximately 96,000 distinct CDR3 sequences, about 8.8% being singletons. The sample here was CD8+ T cells not binding an NS4B(214-222) dextramer, sorted from PBMCs, taken roughly 14 days after the first yellow fever vaccination. These receptors all stem from a man aged 18 to 30 who received the YFV17D yellow fever vaccine. Both conserved end residues are part of each CDR3. Each record gives: V gene, J gene, D gene, clone size, CDR3 DNA, CDR3 protein. D genes are given only for firm matches. Part of the rows lack a size; the others show once, few, many or a class for expanded clones.

v_call: TRBV4-2
j_call: TRBJ2-2
d_call: TRBD2
clone_size: many
cdr3_nt: TGTGCCAGCAGCCTTAACGGGGGGGACACCGGGGAGCTGTTTTTT
cdr3_aa: CASSLNGGDTGELFF

v_call: TRBV7-2
j_call: TRBJ2-1
d_call: TRBD2
clone_size: NA
cdr3_nt: TGTGCCAGCAGCTTAGTTGGCGGGGGGTTTGGTGAGCAGTTCTTC
cdr3_aa: CASSLVGGGFGEQFF

v_call: TRBV5-5
j_call: TRBJ2-7
d_call: NA
clone_size: NA
cdr3_nt: TGTGCCAGCAGCTTTCGGGGTTTGTCCCCTTACGAGCAGTACTTC
cdr3_aa: CASSFRGLSPYEQYF

v_call: TRBV4-3
j_call: TRBJ1-5
d_call: NA
clone_size: NA
cdr3_nt: TGCGCCAGCAGCCAACTTTGGGACGGTAGCAATCAGCCCCAGCATTTT
cdr3_aa: CASSQLWDGSNQPQHF

v_call: TRBV28
j_call: TRBJ2-5
d_call: TRBD2
clone_size: few
cdr3_nt: TGTGCCAGCAAGGGGGACGGACTAGCGGCGACCCAGTACTTC
cdr3_aa: CASKGDGLAATQYF

v_call: TRBV6-1
j_call: TRBJ2-2
d_call: NA
clone_size: NA
cdr3_nt: TGTGCCAGCAGTGAAGCAGGTACCGGGGAGCTGTTTTTT
cdr3_aa: CASSEAGTGELFF

v_call: TRBV27
j_call: TRBJ2-3
d_call: TRBD1
clone_size: few
cdr3_nt: TGTGCCAGCAGTTTTGCAGGGGGCGCAGATACGCAGTATTTT
cdr3_aa: CASSFAGGADTQYF

v_call: TRBV6-1
j_call: TRBJ1-6
d_call: NA
clone_size: few
cdr3_nt: TGTGCCAGCACCCAGGGCCCCTATAATTCACCCCTCCACTTT
cdr3_aa: CASTQGPYNSPLHF

v_call: TRBV12-3/TRBV12-4
j_call: TRBJ2-3
d_call: NA
clone_size: many
cdr3_nt: TGTGCCAGCAGTTTAGCTAGCGGCACAGATACGCAGTATTTT
cdr3_aa: CASSLASGTDTQYF

v_call: TRBV20-1
j_call: TRBJ2-7
d_call: TRBD2
clone_size: few
cdr3_nt: TGCAGTGCTAGAGATCGGAGGGCGGGGGGCTACGAGCAGTACTTC
cdr3_aa: CSARDRRAGGYEQYF

v_call: TRBV20-1
j_call: TRBJ2-5
d_call: NA
clone_size: NA
cdr3_nt: TGCAGTGCTAGAATGCCAGCTCAAGAGACCCAGTACTTC
cdr3_aa: CSARMPAQETQYF

v_call: TRBV4-3
j_call: TRBJ1-2
d_call: TRBD1
clone_size: few
cdr3_nt: TGCGCCAGCAGCCGTGTTGAGAGCGGGCAGGGGGCGAATGGCTACACCTTC
cdr3_aa: CASSRVESGQGANGYTF

v_call: TRBV18
j_call: TRBJ1-2
d_call: TRBD1
clone_size: few
cdr3_nt: TGTGCCAGCTCACCACCCGGACAGGGCGGCTATGGCTACACCTTC
cdr3_aa: CASSPPGQGGYGYTF

v_call: TRBV10-2
j_call: TRBJ1-2
d_call: NA
clone_size: NA
cdr3_nt: TGCGCCAGCAGTGCGGCAGGGACTCCTAACTATGGCTACACCTTC
cdr3_aa: CASSAAGTPNYGYTF

v_call: TRBV6-6
j_call: TRBJ1-3
d_call: NA
clone_size: NA
cdr3_nt: TGTGCCTCCGGGGGAAACACCATATATTTT
cdr3_aa: CASGGNTIYF

v_call: TRBV12-3/TRBV12-4
j_call: TRBJ2-2
d_call: TRBD2
clone_size: NA
cdr3_nt: TGTGCCAGCAGTTCCTTAGCGGGGGCTACCGGGGAGCTGTTTTTT
cdr3_aa: CASSSLAGATGELFF

v_call: TRBV5-4
j_call: TRBJ2-7
d_call: TRBD2
clone_size: few
cdr3_nt: TGTGCCAGCAGCCTTAGCGGGGAGCAGTACTTC
cdr3_aa: CASSLSGEQYF

v_call: TRBV27
j_call: TRBJ1-5
d_call: NA
clone_size: few
cdr3_nt: TGTGCCAGCAGTTTAGGGGCCTGGAGGGATCAGCCCCAGCATTTT
cdr3_aa: CASSLGAWRDQPQHF

v_call: TRBV7-2
j_call: TRBJ2-3
d_call: TRBD2
clone_size: NA
cdr3_nt: TGTGCCAGCAGCTACGGGACTAGCATAGATACGCAGTATTTT
cdr3_aa: CASSYGTSIDTQYF

v_call: TRBV11-2
j_call: TRBJ2-1
d_call: NA
clone_size: few
cdr3_nt: TGTGCCAGCAGCCCAGGACAGTTAGAGCAGTTCTTC
cdr3_aa: CASSPGQLEQFF

v_call: TRBV7-7
j_call: TRBJ2-1
d_call: TRBD2
clone_size: NA
cdr3_nt: TGTGCCAGCAGCCGGGCGGCGGGGGGGCCCCAGTTCTTC
cdr3_aa: CASSRAAGGPQFF

v_call: TRBV5-1
j_call: TRBJ1-1
d_call: TRBD1
clone_size: few
cdr3_nt: TGCGCCAGCAGGCAGTCCGTCCAGGGGGCCTTACCGGAAGCTTTCTTT
cdr3_aa: CASRQSVQGALPEAFF

v_call: TRBV11-2
j_call: TRBJ2-7
d_call: NA
clone_size: NA
cdr3_nt: TGTGCCAGCAGCTTACAGGGCGGAACCGTGGGGTACGAGCAGTACTTC
cdr3_aa: CASSLQGGTVGYEQYF

v_call: TRBV4-3
j_call: TRBJ2-6
d_call: TRBD1
clone_size: few
cdr3_nt: TGCGCCAGCAGCCAAGATAACAGGGGGAGGGGGGCCAACGTCCTGACTTTC
cdr3_aa: CASSQDNRGRGANVLTF

v_call: TRBV6-5
j_call: TRBJ1-2
d_call: NA
clone_size: NA
cdr3_nt: TGTGCCAGCAGTTACCAGCCGGGACAAAGCTATGGCTACACCTTC
cdr3_aa: CASSYQPGQSYGYTF

v_call: TRBV12-3/TRBV12-4
j_call: TRBJ2-1
d_call: NA
clone_size: NA
cdr3_nt: TGTGCCAGCAACTCGTGGGGGGCCGCAAATGAGCAGTTCTTC
cdr3_aa: CASNSWGAANEQFF

v_call: TRBV19
j_call: TRBJ2-2
d_call: TRBD1
clone_size: NA
cdr3_nt: TGTGCCAGTACAGGGGGTAACACCGGGGAGCTGTTTTTT
cdr3_aa: CASTGGNTGELFF

v_call: TRBV7-9
j_call: TRBJ2-1
d_call: TRBD2
clone_size: NA
cdr3_nt: TGTGCCAGCAGCTCTTCAACCGGGACTAGCGGGGGGGGGTGGATCTTC
cdr3_aa: CASSSSTGTSGGGWIF

v_call: TRBV7-2
j_call: TRBJ2-7
d_call: NA
clone_size: few
cdr3_nt: TGTGCCAGCAGCTTTGTAGACAGAGCCTACGAGCAGTACTTC
cdr3_aa: CASSFVDRAYEQYF

v_call: TRBV5-4
j_call: TRBJ2-7
d_call: NA
clone_size: few
cdr3_nt: TGTGCCAGCAGCTTCTTCGGACAGTCCTACGAGCAGTACTTC
cdr3_aa: CASSFFGQSYEQYF

v_call: TRBV6-6
j_call: TRBJ2-3
d_call: TRBD1
clone_size: few
cdr3_nt: TGTGCCGCCGGAACAGGGGTTTCGGATACGCAGTATTTT
cdr3_aa: CAAGTGVSDTQYF

v_call: TRBV7-9
j_call: TRBJ2-3
d_call: NA
clone_size: NA
cdr3_nt: TGTGCCAGCAGCGGACTCGCGGTCGGGGATACGCAGTATTTT
cdr3_aa: CASSGLAVGDTQYF

v_call: TRBV5-4
j_call: TRBJ2-1
d_call: TRBD2
clone_size: NA
cdr3_nt: TGTGCCAGCAGCAACGGACTAGCCTCCCCCTACAATGAGCAGTTCTTC
cdr3_aa: CASSNGLASPYNEQFF

v_call: TRBV6-2/TRBV6-3
j_call: TRBJ2-2
d_call: TRBD1
clone_size: NA
cdr3_nt: TGTGCCAGCAGTTCCGTAGGGACAGGGAACCCCGGGGAGCTGTTTTTT
cdr3_aa: CASSSVGTGNPGELFF

v_call: TRBV5-1
j_call: TRBJ1-1
d_call: NA
clone_size: NA
cdr3_nt: TGCGCCAGCAGCCCTACAGGGCCCCCTCTGAACACTGAAGCTTTCTTT
cdr3_aa: CASSPTGPPLNTEAFF

v_call: TRBV6-2/TRBV6-3
j_call: TRBJ2-2
d_call: TRBD2
clone_size: NA
cdr3_nt: TGTGCCAGCAGGCATCCACTAGCGTCGCGGTCGGGGGAGCTGTTTTTT
cdr3_aa: CASRHPLASRSGELFF

v_call: TRBV5-1
j_call: TRBJ2-7
d_call: TRBD2
clone_size: NA
cdr3_nt: TGCGCCAGCAGCTGGGGGACTAGCGGGGGCTACGAGCAGTACTTC
cdr3_aa: CASSWGTSGGYEQYF

v_call: TRBV29-1
j_call: TRBJ1-2
d_call: NA
clone_size: many
cdr3_nt: TGCAGCGTTGTTGGCAGACTCTATGGCTACACCTTC
cdr3_aa: CSVVGRLYGYTF

v_call: TRBV5-4
j_call: TRBJ1-1
d_call: NA
clone_size: few
cdr3_nt: TGTGCCAGCAGCTCCCCGACAGGCCGGTACGCTTTCTTT
cdr3_aa: CASSSPTGRYAFF

v_call: TRBV4-1
j_call: TRBJ2-1
d_call: NA
clone_size: few
cdr3_nt: TGCGCCAGCAGCCAAGAAAAAGGGCTTTTGAATGAGCAGTTCTTC
cdr3_aa: CASSQEKGLLNEQFF

v_call: TRBV21-1
j_call: TRBJ2-5
d_call: NA
clone_size: many
cdr3_nt: TGTGCCAGCAGCAGGAGGCGAGAGACCCAGTACTTC
cdr3_aa: CASSRRRETQYF

v_call: TRBV15
j_call: TRBJ1-5
d_call: NA
clone_size: few
cdr3_nt: TGTGCCACCAGCAGAGACCGGGAAAACATGTACCAGCCCCAGCATTTT
cdr3_aa: CATSRDRENMYQPQHF

v_call: TRBV20-1
j_call: TRBJ1-2
d_call: NA
clone_size: many
cdr3_nt: TGCAGTGCTGGTCCAAGGGTTAAAGCTAACTATGGCTACACCTTC
cdr3_aa: CSAGPRVKANYGYTF

v_call: TRBV7-9
j_call: TRBJ1-2
d_call: NA
clone_size: NA
cdr3_nt: TGTGCCAGCAGCTTATGGGGGCCGGGGTATGGCTACACCTTC
cdr3_aa: CASSLWGPGYGYTF

v_call: TRBV13
j_call: TRBJ2-3
d_call: NA
clone_size: few
cdr3_nt: TGTGCCAGCAGCTCACGGGGGGCGACAGATACGCAGTATTTT
cdr3_aa: CASSSRGATDTQYF

v_call: TRBV5-6
j_call: TRBJ2-3
d_call: NA
clone_size: NA
cdr3_nt: TGTGCCAGCAGCTTGAATCCAGATACGCAGTATTTT
cdr3_aa: CASSLNPDTQYF

v_call: TRBV7-8
j_call: TRBJ1-5
d_call: NA
clone_size: NA
cdr3_nt: TGTGCCAGCAGCTTGATTCCCAATAGCAATCAGCCCCAGCATTTT
cdr3_aa: CASSLIPNSNQPQHF

v_call: TRBV5-1
j_call: TRBJ2-7
d_call: NA
clone_size: NA
cdr3_nt: TGCGCCAGCAGCTTACGAGTGGGCTACGAGCAGTACTTC
cdr3_aa: CASSLRVGYEQYF

v_call: TRBV9
j_call: TRBJ1-2
d_call: TRBD1
clone_size: NA
cdr3_nt: TGTGCCAGCAGCGCCGAAAACAGGGGTGGCTACACCTTC
cdr3_aa: CASSAENRGGYTF

v_call: TRBV5-1
j_call: TRBJ1-1
d_call: TRBD1
clone_size: few
cdr3_nt: TGCGCCAGCAGCTTGGGGTACAGGGGGCGCATGAACACTGAAGCTTTCTTT
cdr3_aa: CASSLGYRGRMNTEAFF

v_call: TRBV20-1
j_call: TRBJ2-1
d_call: NA
clone_size: many
cdr3_nt: TGCAGTGCTAGAGGTTTTGGGGTGAATGAGCAGTTCTTC
cdr3_aa: CSARGFGVNEQFF

v_call: TRBV12-3/TRBV12-4
j_call: TRBJ2-3
d_call: NA
clone_size: many
cdr3_nt: TGTGCCAGCAGTTTAGGGGGCCCGGTGGCAGATACGCAGTATTTT
cdr3_aa: CASSLGGPVADTQYF

v_call: TRBV27
j_call: TRBJ1-1
d_call: NA
clone_size: NA
cdr3_nt: TGTGCCAGCAGTTACGGCGGACCGAACACTGAAGCTTTCTTT
cdr3_aa: CASSYGGPNTEAFF

v_call: TRBV27
j_call: TRBJ1-5
d_call: NA
clone_size: NA
cdr3_nt: TGTGCCAGCACCCCCGTGGGGGGTAATCAGCCCCAGCATTTT
cdr3_aa: CASTPVGGNQPQHF

v_call: TRBV7-2
j_call: TRBJ1-5
d_call: NA
clone_size: few
cdr3_nt: TGTGCCAGCAGCTTGGGGCCATCTAGCAATCAGCCCCAGCATTTT
cdr3_aa: CASSLGPSSNQPQHF